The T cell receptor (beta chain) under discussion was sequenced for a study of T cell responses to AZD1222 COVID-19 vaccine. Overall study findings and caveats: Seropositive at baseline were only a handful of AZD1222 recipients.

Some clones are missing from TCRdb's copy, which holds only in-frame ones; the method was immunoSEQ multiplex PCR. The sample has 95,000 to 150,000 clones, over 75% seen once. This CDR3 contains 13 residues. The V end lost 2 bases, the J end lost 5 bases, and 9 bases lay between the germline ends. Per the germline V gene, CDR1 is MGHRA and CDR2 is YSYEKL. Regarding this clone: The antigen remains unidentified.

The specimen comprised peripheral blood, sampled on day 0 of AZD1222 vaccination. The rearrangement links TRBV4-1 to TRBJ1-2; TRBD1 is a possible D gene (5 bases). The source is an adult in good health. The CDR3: CASSQIGEYGYTF. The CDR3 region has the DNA TGCGCCAGCAGCCAAATAGGGGAGTATGGCTACACCTTC.